A single sample is the source of the 8 T cell receptor beta chains below, sequenced in a study of immune cell composition in non-small cell lung cancer. Clones were sequenced by immunoSEQ multiplex PCR, and TCRdb holds only the in-frame ones, with some missing. The table has 2,500 to 3,000 clones, around 80% seen once. The source material was lung tumor tissue. The source of these receptors is a human donor with non-small cell lung cancer.

V usage is TRBV2 and J usage is TRBJ1-3; TRBD1 aligns across 9 bases. CDR1 SNHLY and CDR2 FYNNEI come from the germline V gene. The CDR3 is 15 residues long. V trimming: 6 bases; J trimming: 4 bases; junction bases outside the gene matches: 7. The CDR3 nucleotides read TGTGCCAGCAGCTACAGGGGGCAATCGGGAAACACCATATATTTT. Amino acid sequence: CASSYRGQSGNTIYF. Complete variable domain (other parts from reference TRBV2 and TRBJ1-3): EPEVTQTPSHQVTQMGQEVILRCVPISNHLYFYWYRQILGQKVEFLVSFYNNEISEKSEIFDDQFSVERPDGSNFTLKIRSTKLEDSAMYFCASSYRGQSGNTIYFGEGSWLTVV.

This chain connects TRBV4-1 to TRBJ1-4; 8 nucleotides agree with TRBD1. J gave up 5 bases and V 4 bases, and 9 bases lay outside the gene matches. In germline, CDR1 is MGHRA, CDR2 YSYEKL. This CDR3 comprises 16 residues. CDR3 residues: CASSPFKRQGNEKLFF. The CDR3 bases are TGCGCCAGCAGCCCGTTCAAAAGACAGGGGAATGAAAAACTGTTTTTT.

The chain carries TRBV29-1 and TRBJ1-1; D gene unclear. V shed 5 bases and J shed 1 base, with 5 bases lying between them. In germline, CDR1 is SQVTM, CDR2 ANQGSEA. This CDR3 region has 11 residues. CDR3 in amino acids: CSVSRNTEAFF. CDR3 bases: TGCAGCGTTTCTAGGAACACTGAAGCTTTCTTT.

This clone has just one count. The chain joins TRBV27 to TRBJ2-1; D is ambiguous. V was clipped by 0 bases and J by 6 bases, with 12 bases between them. Germline CDR1 reads MNHEY; CDR2 reads SMNVEV (reference sequence). There are 15 residues in the CDR3. The CDR3, as DNA: TGTGCCAGCAGTTTATCAAACCCTAAAGTCAATGAGCAGTTCTTC. Protein: CASSLSNPKVNEQFF.

Only a few counts were recorded for this clone. The CDR3 spells CASSPWTGDTGELFF. Here the CDR3 DNA reads TGTGCCAGCAGCCCGTGGACCGGGGACACCGGGGAGCTGTTTTTT. The chain is built from TRBV9 and TRBJ2-2; weak D call: TRBD2 (5 bases). The CDR3 contains 15 residues. Germline CDR1 SGDLS, CDR2 YYNGEE. With 4 bases removed from V and 3 bases from J, the gap between germline ends came to 13 bases. Full variable domain (missing parts from reference TRBV9 and TRBJ2-2): DSGVTQTPKHLITATGQRVTLRCSPRSGDLSVYWYQQSLDQGLQFLIQYYNGEERAKGNILERFSAQQFPDLHSELNLSSLELGDSALYFCASSPWTGDTGELFFGEGSRLTVL.

This clone is labeled as large. The V and J genes are TRBV2 and TRBJ2-1; 8 nucleotides agree with TRBD2. V was pared by 3 bases and J by 9 bases, with 7 bases of the junction left unmatched. The germline CDR1 and CDR2 sequences are SNHLY and FYNNEI. This CDR3 is 14 amino acids long. The CDR3 nucleotides read TGTGCCAGCAGTGATCCGGGAGGGGAGGTTGAGCAGTTCTTC. Translated: CASSDPGGEVEQFF.

Only one count was recorded for this clone. V and J are TRBV19 and TRBJ2-3; D possibly corresponds to TRBD2 (6 bases). V lost 5 bases and J lost 3, with 12 bases in between. The CDR3 is 14 amino acids. Germline CDR1 and CDR2: LNHDA and SQIVND (reference sequence). The CDR3 bases are TGTGCCAGTAGTCCGCGGAGGGGTACAGATACGCAGTATTTT. Its translation: CASSPRRGTDTQYF.

This chain uses TRBV4-1 with TRBJ2-5; 10 nucleotides line up with TRBD1. The CDR3 contains 14 residues. With V trimmed by 3 bases and J by 5 bases, 3 bases remained unmatched. Germline V CDR1 and CDR2: MGHRA, YSYEKL. The CDR3 sequence: CASSHPGQGETQYF. The CDR3 DNA is TGCGCCAGCAGCCATCCGGGACAGGGGGAGACCCAGTACTTC.